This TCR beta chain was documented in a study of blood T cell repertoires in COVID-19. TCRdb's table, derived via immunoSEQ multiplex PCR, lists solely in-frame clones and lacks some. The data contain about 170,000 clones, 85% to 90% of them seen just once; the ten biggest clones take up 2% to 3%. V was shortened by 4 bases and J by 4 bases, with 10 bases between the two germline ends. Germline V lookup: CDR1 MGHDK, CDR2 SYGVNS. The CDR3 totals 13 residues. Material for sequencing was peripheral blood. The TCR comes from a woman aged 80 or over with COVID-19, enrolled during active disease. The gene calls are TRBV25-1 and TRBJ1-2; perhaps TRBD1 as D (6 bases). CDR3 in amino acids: CASSAGEFYGYTF. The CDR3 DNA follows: TGTGCCAGCAGTGCAGGGGAGTTCTATGGCTACACCTTC.